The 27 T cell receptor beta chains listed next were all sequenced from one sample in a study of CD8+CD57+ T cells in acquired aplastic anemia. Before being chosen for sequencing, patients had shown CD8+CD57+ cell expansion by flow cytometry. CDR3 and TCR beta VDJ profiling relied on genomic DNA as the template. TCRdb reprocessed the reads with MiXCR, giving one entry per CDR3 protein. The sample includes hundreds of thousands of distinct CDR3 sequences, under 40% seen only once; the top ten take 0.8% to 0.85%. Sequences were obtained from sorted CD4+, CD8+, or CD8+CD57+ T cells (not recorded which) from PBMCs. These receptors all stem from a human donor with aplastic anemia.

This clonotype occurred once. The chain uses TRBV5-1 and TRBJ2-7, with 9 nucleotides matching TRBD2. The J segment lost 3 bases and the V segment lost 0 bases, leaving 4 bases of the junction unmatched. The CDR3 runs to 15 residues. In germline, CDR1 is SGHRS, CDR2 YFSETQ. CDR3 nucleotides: TGCGCCAGCAGCTTGGTGCGGGGGGGCTTCTACGAGCAGTACTTC. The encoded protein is CASSLVRGGFYEQYF.

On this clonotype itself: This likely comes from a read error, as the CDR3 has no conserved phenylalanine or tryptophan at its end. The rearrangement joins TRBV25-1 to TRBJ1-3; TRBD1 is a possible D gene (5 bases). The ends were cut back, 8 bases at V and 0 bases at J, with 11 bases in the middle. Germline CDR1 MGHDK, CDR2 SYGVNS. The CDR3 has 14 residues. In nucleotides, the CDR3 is TGTGCCAGCGGAAGGGGTGTCTCTGGAAACACCATATATTCT. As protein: CASGRGVSGNTIYS.

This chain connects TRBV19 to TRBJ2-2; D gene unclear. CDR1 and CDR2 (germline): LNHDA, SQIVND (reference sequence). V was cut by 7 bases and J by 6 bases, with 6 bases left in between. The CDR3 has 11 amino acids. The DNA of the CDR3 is TGTGCCAGTAAGAATCCCGGGGAGCTGTTTTTT. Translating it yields CASKNPGELFF.

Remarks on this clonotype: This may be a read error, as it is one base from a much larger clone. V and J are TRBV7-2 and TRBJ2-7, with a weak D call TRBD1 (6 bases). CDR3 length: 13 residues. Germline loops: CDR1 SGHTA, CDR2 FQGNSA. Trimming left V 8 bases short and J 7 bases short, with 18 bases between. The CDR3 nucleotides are TGTGCCAGCGGCCAAGTCAGGGGTGGGGAGCAGTACTTC. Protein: CASGQVRGGEQYF.

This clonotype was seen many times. CDR3 loop: CATSRTGGASEAFF. The CDR3 bases are TGTGCCACCAGCAGAACAGGGGGCGCTTCTGAAGCTTTCTTT. The rearrangement links TRBV15 to TRBJ1-1; 9 bases line up with TRBD1. Germline V gene data show CDR1 as LNHNV and CDR2 as YYDKDF (reference sequence). Trimming removed 2 bases from V and 6 bases from J; junction bases left unmatched: 4. The CDR3 contains 14 residues.

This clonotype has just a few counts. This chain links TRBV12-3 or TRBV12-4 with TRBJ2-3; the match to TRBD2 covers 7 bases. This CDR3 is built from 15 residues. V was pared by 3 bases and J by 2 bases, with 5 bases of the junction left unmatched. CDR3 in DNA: TGTGCCAGCAGTTTGGGAGGGACTGTCACAGATACGCAGTATTTT. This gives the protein CASSLGGTVTDTQYF.

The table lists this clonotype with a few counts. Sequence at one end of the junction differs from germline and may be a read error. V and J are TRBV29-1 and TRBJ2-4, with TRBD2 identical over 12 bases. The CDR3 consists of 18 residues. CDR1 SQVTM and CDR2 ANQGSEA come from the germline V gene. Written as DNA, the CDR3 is TGCAGCTTTACTAGCGGGGGGAGGGTGTCTATAGCCAAAAACATTCAATACTTC. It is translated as CSFTSGGRVSIAKNIQYF.

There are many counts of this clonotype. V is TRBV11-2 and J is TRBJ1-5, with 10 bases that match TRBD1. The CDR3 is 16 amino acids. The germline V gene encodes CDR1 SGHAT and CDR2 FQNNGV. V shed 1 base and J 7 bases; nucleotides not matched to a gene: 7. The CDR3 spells CASSLVTGGHDQPQHF. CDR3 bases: TGTGCCAGCAGCTTAGTGACAGGGGGCCATGACCAGCCCCAGCATTTT.

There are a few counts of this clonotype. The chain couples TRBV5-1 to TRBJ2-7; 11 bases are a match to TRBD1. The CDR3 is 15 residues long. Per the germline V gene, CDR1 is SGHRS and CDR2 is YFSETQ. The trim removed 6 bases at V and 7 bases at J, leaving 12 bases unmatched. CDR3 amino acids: CASTSSPGQGGEQYF. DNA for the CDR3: TGCGCCAGCACCTCCTCGCCGGGACAGGGGGGGGAGCAGTACTTC.

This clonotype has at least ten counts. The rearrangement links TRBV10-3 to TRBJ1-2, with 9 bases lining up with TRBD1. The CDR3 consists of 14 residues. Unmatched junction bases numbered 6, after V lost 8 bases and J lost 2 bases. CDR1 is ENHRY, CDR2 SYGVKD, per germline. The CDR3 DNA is TGTGCCATCGTAGCCGGGACAGGGAACTATGGCTACACCTTC. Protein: CAIVAGTGNYGYTF.

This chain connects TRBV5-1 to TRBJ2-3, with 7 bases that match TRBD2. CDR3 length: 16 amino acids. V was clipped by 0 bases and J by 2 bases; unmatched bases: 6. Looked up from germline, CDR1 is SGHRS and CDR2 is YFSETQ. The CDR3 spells CASSLVFGGNTDTQYF. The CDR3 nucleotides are TGCGCCAGCAGCTTGGTGTTCGGGGGGAACACAGATACGCAGTATTTT.

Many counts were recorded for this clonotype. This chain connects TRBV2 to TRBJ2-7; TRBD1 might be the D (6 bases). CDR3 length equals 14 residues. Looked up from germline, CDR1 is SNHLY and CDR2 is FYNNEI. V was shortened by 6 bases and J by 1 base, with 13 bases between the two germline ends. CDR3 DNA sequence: TGTGCCAGCAGAGCACAGGGATCTTCCTACGAGCAGTACTTC. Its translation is CASRAQGSSYEQYF.

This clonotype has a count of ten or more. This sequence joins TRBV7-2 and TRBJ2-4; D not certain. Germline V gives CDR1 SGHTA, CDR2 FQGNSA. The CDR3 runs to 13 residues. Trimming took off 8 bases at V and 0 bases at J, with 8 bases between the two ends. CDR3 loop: CASATLAKNIQYF. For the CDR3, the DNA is TGTGCCAGCGCAACCCTAGCCAAAAACATTCAGTACTTC.

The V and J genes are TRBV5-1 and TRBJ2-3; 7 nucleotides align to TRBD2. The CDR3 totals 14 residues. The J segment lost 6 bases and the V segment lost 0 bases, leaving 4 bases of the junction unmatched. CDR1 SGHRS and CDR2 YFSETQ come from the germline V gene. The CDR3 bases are TGCGCCAGCAGCTTGGGCGCGGGAGCCGATACGCAGTATTTT. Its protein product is CASSLGAGADTQYF.

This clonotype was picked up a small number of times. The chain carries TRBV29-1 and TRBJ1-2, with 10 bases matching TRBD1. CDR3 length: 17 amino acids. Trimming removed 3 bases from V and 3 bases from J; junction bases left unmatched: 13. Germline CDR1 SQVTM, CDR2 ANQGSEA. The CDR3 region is CSVENLGTGDAHYGYTF. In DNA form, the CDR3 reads TGCAGCGTTGAGAATTTGGGGACAGGGGATGCCCACTATGGCTACACCTTC. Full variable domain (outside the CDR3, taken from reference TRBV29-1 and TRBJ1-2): SAVISQKPSRDICQRGTSLTIQCQVDSQVTMMFWYRQQPGQSLTLIATANQGSEATYESGFVIDKFPISRPNLTFSTLTVSNMSPEDSSIYLCSVENLGTGDAHYGYTFGSGTRLTVV.

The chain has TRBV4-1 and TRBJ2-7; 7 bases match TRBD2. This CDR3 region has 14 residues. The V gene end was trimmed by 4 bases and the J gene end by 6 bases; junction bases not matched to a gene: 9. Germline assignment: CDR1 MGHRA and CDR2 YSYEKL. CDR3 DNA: TGCGCCAGCAGCCCCGGACTAGTATCCGGCGAGCAGTACTTC. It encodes CASSPGLVSGEQYF.

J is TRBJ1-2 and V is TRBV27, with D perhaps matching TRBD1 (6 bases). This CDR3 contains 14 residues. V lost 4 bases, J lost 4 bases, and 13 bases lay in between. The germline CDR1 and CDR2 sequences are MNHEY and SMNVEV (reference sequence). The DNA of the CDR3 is TGTGCCAGCAGTTCTCGGACAGCAACCTATGGCTACACCTTC. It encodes CASSSRTATYGYTF.

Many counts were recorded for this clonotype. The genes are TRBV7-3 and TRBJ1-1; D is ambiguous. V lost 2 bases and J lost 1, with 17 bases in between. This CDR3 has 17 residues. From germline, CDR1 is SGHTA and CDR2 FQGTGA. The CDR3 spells CASSLVSTGRKNTEAFF. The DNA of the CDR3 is TGTGCCAGCAGCTTAGTATCGACGGGCAGAAAGAACACTGAAGCTTTCTTT. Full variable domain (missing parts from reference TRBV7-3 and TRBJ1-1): GAGVSQTPSNKVTEKGKYVELRCDPISGHTALYWYRQSLGQGPEFLIYFQGTGAADDSGLPNDRFFAVRPEGSVSTLKIQRTERGDSAVYLCASSLVSTGRKNTEAFFGQGTRLTVV.

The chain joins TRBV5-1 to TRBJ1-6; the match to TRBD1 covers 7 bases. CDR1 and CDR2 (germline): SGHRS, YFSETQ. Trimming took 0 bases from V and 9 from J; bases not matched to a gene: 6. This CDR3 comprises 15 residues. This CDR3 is CASSLEGQGGSPLHF. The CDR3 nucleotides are TGCGCCAGCAGCTTGGAAGGTCAGGGGGGTTCACCCCTCCACTTT.

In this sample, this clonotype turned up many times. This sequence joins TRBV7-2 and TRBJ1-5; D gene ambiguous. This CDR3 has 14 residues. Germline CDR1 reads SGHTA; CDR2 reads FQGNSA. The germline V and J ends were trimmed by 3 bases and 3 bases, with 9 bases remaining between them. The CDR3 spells CASSLSGYNQPQHF. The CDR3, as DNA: TGTGCCAGCAGCTTGTCAGGCTACAATCAGCCCCAGCATTTT.

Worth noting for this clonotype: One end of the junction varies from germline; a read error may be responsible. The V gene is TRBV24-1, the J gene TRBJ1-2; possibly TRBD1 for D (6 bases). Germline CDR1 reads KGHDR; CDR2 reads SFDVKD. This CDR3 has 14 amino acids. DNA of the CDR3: TGTGCCACGAGTGGGACCGGGACAAACTATGGCTACACCTTC. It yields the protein CATSGTGTNYGYTF.

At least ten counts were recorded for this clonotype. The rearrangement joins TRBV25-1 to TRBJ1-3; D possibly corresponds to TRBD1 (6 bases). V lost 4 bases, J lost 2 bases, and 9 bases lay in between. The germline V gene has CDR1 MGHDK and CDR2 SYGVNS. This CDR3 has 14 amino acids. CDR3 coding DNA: TGTGCCAGCAGTGGGCCAGGGGCTGGAAACACCATATATTTT. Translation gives CASSGPGAGNTIYF.

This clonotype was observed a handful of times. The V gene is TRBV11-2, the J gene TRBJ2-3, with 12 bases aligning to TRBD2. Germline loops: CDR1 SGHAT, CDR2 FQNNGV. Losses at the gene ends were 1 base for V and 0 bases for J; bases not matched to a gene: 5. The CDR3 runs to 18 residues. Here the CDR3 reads CASSLVASGGASTDTQYF. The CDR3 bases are TGTGCCAGCAGCTTAGTGGCTAGCGGGGGGGCTAGCACAGATACGCAGTATTTT.

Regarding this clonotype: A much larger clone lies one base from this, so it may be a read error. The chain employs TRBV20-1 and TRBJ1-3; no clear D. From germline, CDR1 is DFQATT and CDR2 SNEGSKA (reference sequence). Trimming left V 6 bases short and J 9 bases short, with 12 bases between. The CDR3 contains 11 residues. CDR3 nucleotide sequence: TGCAGTGCATCCGGGCGGGTCACCATATATTTT. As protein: CSASGRVTIYF.

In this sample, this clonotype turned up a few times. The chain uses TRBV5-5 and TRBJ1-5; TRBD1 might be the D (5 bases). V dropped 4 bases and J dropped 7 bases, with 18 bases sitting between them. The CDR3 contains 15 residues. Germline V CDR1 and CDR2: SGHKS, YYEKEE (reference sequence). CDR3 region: CASSPSAGPNQPQHF. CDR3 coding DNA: TGTGCCAGCAGCCCCTCGGCAGGGCCCAACCAGCCCCAGCATTTT.

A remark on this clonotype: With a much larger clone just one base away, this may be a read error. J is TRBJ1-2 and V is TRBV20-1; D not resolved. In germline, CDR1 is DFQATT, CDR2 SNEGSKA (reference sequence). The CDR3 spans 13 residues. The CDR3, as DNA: TGCGGTGCTAGTGCCCCGATGGAGGATGGCTACACCTTC. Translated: CGASAPMEDGYTF.

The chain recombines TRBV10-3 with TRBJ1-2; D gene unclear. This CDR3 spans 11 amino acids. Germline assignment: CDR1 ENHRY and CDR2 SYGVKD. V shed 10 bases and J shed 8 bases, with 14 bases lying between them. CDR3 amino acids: CATEDQEGYTF. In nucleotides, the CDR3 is TGTGCCACCGAGGATCAGGAAGGCTACACCTTC.